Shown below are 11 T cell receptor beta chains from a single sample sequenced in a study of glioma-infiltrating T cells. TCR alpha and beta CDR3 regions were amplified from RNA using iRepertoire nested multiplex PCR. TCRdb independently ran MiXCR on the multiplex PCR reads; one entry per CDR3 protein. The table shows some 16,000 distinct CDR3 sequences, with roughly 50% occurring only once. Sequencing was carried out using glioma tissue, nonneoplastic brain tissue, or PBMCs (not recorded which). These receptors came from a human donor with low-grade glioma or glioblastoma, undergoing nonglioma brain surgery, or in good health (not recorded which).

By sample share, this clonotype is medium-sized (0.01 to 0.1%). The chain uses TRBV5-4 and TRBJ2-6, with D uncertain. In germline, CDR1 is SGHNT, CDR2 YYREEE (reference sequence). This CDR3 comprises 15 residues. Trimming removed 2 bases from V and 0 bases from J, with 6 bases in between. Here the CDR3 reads CASSFGDSGANVLTF. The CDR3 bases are TGTGCCAGCAGCTTTGGGGACTCTGGGGCCAACGTCCTGACTTTC.

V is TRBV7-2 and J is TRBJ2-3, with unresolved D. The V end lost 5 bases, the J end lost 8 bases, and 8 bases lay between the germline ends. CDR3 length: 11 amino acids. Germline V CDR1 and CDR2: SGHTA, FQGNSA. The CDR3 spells CASSPRATQYF. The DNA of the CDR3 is TGTGCCAGCAGCCCCCGAGCTACGCAGTATTTT. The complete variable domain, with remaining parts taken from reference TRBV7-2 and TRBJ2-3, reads GAGVSQSPSNKVTEKGKDVELRCDPISGHTALYWYRQSLGQGLEFLIYFQGNSAPDKSGLPSDRFSAERTGGSVSTLTIQRTQQEDSAVYLCASSPRATQYFGPGTRLTVL.

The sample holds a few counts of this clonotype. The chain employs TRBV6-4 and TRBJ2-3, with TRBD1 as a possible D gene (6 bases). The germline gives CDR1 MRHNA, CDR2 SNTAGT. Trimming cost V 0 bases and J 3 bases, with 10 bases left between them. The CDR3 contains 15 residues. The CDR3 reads CASSDSRRGTDTQYF. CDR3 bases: TGTGCCAGCAGTGACTCGCGCAGGGGTACAGATACGCAGTATTTT.

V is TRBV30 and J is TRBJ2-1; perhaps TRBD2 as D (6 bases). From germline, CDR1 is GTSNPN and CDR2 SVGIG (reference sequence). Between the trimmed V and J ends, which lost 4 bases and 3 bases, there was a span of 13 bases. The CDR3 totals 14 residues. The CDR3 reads CAWTESGYYNEQFF. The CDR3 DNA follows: TGTGCCTGGACCGAGAGCGGGTACTACAATGAGCAGTTCTTC.

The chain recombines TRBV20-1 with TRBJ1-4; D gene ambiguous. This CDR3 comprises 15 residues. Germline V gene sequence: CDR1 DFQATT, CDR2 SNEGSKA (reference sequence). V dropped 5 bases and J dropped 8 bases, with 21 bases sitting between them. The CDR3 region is CSARSVRLAEEKLFF. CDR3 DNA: TGCAGTGCTCGTAGTGTACGCCTAGCAGAGGAAAAACTGTTTTTT.

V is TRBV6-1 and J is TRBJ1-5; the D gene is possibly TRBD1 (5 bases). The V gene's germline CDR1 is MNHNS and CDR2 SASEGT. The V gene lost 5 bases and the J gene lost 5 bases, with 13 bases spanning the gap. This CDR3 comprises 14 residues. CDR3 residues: CASSFSPGDQPQHF. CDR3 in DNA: TGTGCCAGCAGTTTCTCCCCGGGGGATCAGCCCCAGCATTTT.

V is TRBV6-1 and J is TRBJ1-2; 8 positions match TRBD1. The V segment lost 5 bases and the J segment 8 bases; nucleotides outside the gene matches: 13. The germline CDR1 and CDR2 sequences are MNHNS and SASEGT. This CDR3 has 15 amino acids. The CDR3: CASSTGQGARRGYTF. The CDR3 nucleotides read TGTGCCAGCAGTACCGGGCAGGGGGCGAGGAGAGGCTACACCTTC.

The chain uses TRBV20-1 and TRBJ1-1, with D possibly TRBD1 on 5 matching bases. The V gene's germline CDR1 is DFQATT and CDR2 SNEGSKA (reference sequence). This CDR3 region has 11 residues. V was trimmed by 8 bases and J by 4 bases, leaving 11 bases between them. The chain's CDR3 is CSPREATEAFF. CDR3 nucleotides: TGCAGTCCCAGGGAGGCCACTGAAGCTTTCTTT.

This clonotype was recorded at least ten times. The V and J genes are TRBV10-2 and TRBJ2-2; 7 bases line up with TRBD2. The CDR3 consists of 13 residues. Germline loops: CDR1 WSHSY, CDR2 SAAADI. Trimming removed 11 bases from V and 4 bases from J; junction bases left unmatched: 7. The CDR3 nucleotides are TGCGCCGTTCCGGGACTAAGCACCGGGGAGCTGTTTTTT. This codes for CAVPGLSTGELFF.

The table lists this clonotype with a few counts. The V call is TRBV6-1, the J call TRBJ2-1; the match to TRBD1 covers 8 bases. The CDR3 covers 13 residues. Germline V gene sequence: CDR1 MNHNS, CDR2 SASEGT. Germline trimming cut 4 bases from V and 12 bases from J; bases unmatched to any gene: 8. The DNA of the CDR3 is TGTGCCAGCAGTGTTGGACAGGGATGGAGGCAGTTCTTC. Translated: CASSVGQGWRQFF.

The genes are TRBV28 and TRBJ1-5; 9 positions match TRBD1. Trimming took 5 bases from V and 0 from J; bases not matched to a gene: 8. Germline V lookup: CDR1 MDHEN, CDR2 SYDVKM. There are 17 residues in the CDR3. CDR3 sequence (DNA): TGTGCCAGCAGTGCTGCTACAGGGGGCCTTAGCAATCAGCCCCAGCATTTT. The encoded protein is CASSAATGGLSNQPQHF.